One TCR beta chain is described in this entry. Measured with immunoSEQ multiplex PCR; TCRdb has only the in-frame clones, and not every one. The sample has roughly 180,000 clones; more than 65% are singletons. These data originate in a study of blood T cell repertoires in COVID-19. CDR3 length equals 16 residues. The V gene lost 6 bases and the J gene lost 4 bases, with 21 bases spanning the gap. From germline, CDR1 is MDHEN and CDR2 SYDVKM. V is TRBV28 and J is TRBJ1-2; D remains ambiguous. The TCR was taken from a woman older than 75 with active or convalescent COVID-19. Source material: peripheral blood. CDR3 loop: CASSGTGNEEGYGYTF. For the CDR3, the DNA is TGTGCCAGCAGCGGTACCGGGAACGAAGAGGGCTATGGCTACACCTTC.